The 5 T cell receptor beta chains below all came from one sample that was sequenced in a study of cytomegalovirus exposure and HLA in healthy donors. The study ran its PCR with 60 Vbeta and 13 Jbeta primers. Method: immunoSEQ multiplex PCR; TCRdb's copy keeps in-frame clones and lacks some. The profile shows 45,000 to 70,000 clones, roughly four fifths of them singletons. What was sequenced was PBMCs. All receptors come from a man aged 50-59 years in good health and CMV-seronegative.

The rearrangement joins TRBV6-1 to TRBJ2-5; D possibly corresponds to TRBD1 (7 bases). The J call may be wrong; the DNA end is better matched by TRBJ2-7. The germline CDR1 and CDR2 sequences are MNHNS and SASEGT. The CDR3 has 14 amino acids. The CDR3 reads CASSEAYRGGEQYF. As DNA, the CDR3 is TGTGCCAGCAGTGAAGCGTACAGGGGAGGCGAGCAGTACTTC.

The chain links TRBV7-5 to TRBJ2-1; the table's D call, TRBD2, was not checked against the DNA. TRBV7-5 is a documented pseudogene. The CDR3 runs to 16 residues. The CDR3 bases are TGTGTCAGAAGCTTCACTCGGGGAGGGAACTACAATGAGCAGTTCTTC. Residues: CVRSFTRGGNYNEQFF.

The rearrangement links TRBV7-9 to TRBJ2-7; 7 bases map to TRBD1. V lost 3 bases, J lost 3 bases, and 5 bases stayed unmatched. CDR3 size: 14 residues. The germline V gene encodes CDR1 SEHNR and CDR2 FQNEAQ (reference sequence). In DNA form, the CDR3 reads TGTGCCAGCAGCTTTGGGACAGCAAACTACGAGCAGTACTTC. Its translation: CASSFGTANYEQYF.

The CDR3 loop reads CASSHRLLSYNSPLHF. Written as DNA, the CDR3 is TGTGCCAGCAGTCACAGGCTCCTCTCCTATAATTCACCCCTCCACTTT. The V call is TRBV28, the J call TRBJ1-6; D possibly corresponds to TRBD1 (5 bases). The V gene lost 5 bases and the J gene lost 0 bases, with 11 bases spanning the gap. The CDR3 has 16 residues. Per germline, CDR1 MDHEN and CDR2 SYDVKM.

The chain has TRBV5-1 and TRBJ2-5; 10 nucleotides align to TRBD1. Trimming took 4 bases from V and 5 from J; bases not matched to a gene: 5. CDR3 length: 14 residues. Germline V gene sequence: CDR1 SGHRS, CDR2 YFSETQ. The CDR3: CASSRQGAEETQYF. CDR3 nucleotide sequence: TGCGCCAGCAGCCGACAGGGGGCCGAGGAGACCCAGTACTTC.